This paragraph covers one TCR beta chain sequence. Only in-frame clones appear in the TCRdb table, and some are missing; sequencing was by immunoSEQ multiplex PCR. The sample consists of approximately 41,000 clones, 85% to 95% of them appearing once. The CDR3 runs to 14 residues. V lost 6 bases to trimming and J lost 0 bases; unmatched junction nucleotides: 4. Germline V lookup: CDR1 LNHDA, CDR2 SQIVND (reference sequence). The entry originates in a study of T cell changes during pregnancy in multiple sclerosis. Sequencing used CD4+ T cells from peripheral blood mononuclear cells, obtained in the second trimester of pregnancy. The receptor was isolated from a female donor with multiple sclerosis, enrolled in a pregnancy study. The chain has TRBV19 and TRBJ2-7; 8 positions match TRBD1. The DNA for the CDR3 is TGTGCCAGTAGAAGGACAGGGTACTCCTACGAGCAGTACTTC. Protein product: CASRRTGYSYEQYF. The whole variable domain, remainder taken from reference TRBV19 and TRBJ2-7, is DGGITQSPKYLFRKEGQNVTLSCEQNLNHDAMYWYRQDPGQGLRLIYYSQIVNDFQKGDIAEGYSVSREKKESFPLTVTSAQKNPTAFYLCASRRTGYSYEQYFGPGTRLTVT.